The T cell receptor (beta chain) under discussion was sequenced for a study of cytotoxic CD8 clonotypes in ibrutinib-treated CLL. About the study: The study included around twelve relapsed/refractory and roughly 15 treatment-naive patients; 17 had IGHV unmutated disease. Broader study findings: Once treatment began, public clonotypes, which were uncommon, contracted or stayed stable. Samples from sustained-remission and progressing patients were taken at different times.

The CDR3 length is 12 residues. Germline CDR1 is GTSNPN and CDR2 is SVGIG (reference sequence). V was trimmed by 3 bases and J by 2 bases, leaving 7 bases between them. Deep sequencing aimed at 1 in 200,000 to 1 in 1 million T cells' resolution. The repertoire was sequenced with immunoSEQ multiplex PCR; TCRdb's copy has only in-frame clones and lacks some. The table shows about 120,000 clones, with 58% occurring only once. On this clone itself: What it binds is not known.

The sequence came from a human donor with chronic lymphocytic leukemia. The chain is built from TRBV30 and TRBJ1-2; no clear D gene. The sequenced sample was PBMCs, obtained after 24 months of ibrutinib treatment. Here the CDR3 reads CAWRQKNYGYTF. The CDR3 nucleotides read TGTGCCTGGAGGCAGAAGAACTATGGCTACACCTTC.